What follows are 12 T cell receptor beta chains derived from one specimen sequenced in a study of Ad26.COV2.S vaccination and SARS-CoV-2 variants (dated by TCRdb to the early 2020s). Receptors were amplified or captured by the immunoSEQ multiplex PCR assay. The table was pulled from immuneACCESS by TCRdb, which kept in-frame rearrangements only. Such tables lose some clones; where checked, under half of the loss comes from unresolved V genes, and the rest has no known cause. The sample contains some 350,000 clones, roughly 90% of them found a single time. Of the sample, around 5.5% falls within the top ten clones. Read against the paper, the sample's treatment or condition label means: 15 to 20 received Ad26.COV2.S at low or high dose, single or two shots; 5 received placebo; per-sample allocation not given. Repertoires of vaccine and placebo recipients were sequenced from samples collected on day 63 after the first injection.

Sample: peripheral blood, taken in a trial of Ad26.COV2.S vaccine versus placebo. The origin of the receptors is a person between 18 and 60 years old who received the Ad26.COV2.S COVID-19 vaccine or a placebo.

The V gene is TRBV30, the J gene TRBJ1-3; D is unresolved. The germline V and J ends were trimmed by 0 bases and 2 bases, with 11 bases remaining between them. The CDR3 loop spans 15 amino acids. Germline assignment: CDR1 GTSNPN and CDR2 SVGIG (reference sequence). CDR3 amino acids: CAWSVSRSTGNTIYF. In nucleotides, the CDR3 is TGTGCCTGGAGTGTATCACGGAGTACTGGAAACACCATATATTTT. The full variable domain, completed using reference TRBV30 and TRBJ1-3, is SQTIHQWPATLVQPVGSPLSLECTVEGTSNPNLYWYRQAAGRGLQLLFYSVGIGQISSEVPQNLSASRPQDRQFILSSKKLLLSDSGFYLCAWSVSRSTGNTIYFGEGSWLTVV.

The chain combines TRBV7-3 with TRBJ2-2; D tentatively reads TRBD1 or TRBD2 (5 bases each). The germline V and J ends were trimmed by 5 bases and 4 bases, with 11 bases remaining between them. CDR3 length: 14 residues. Germline values: CDR1 SGHTA, CDR2 FQGTGA. CDR3 region: CASSETGGTGELFF. The DNA for the CDR3 is TGTGCCAGCAGCGAAACAGGAGGCACCGGGGAGCTGTTTTTT.

The chain combines TRBV6-2 or TRBV6-3 with TRBJ1-2, with D maybe TRBD1 (5 bases). This CDR3 comprises 15 residues. The germline gives CDR1 MNHEY, CDR2 SVGEGT. Trimming shortened V by 5 bases and J by 3 bases, and 16 bases separated the two germline ends. The CDR3 loop reads CASSPRATEYYGYTF. The CDR3 DNA sequence: TGTGCCAGCAGTCCCCGCGCGACAGAGTACTATGGCTACACCTTC.

The chain carries TRBV6-2 or TRBV6-3 and TRBJ1-2; D call uncertain. Trimming cost V 2 bases and J 4 bases, with 8 bases left between them. The CDR3 loop spans 13 amino acids. CDR1 is MNHEY, CDR2 SVGEGT, per germline. CDR3 amino acids: CASSYAGFYGYTF. The CDR3 nucleotides are TGTGCCAGCAGTTACGCTGGGTTCTATGGCTACACCTTC.

V usage is TRBV12-3 or TRBV12-4 and J usage is TRBJ1-4; perhaps TRBD1 as D (5 bases). The CDR3 has 13 amino acids. Trimming stripped 4 bases from V and 5 bases from J, with 8 bases between. CDR3 loop: CASSSGPNEKLFF. The CDR3 DNA sequence: TGTGCCAGCAGTTCGGGACCGAATGAAAAACTGTTTTTT.

The chain employs TRBV6-1 and TRBJ1-5; D may be TRBD1 (5 bases). CDR3 length: 14 residues. Germline lookup yields CDR1 MNHNS and CDR2 SASEGT. V was shortened by 2 bases and J by 7 bases, with 12 bases between the two germline ends. The CDR3 here is CASSELGTGQPQHF. The CDR3 DNA follows: TGTGCCAGCAGTGAACTGGGGACCGGGCAGCCCCAGCATTTT.

The chain is built from TRBV18 and TRBJ1-6, with D uncertain. CDR3 length: 13 residues. The V gene's germline CDR1 is KGHSH and CDR2 LQKENI. V was shortened by 3 bases and J by 17 bases, with 17 bases between the two germline ends. This CDR3 reads CASSPKERTQIHF. CDR3 coding DNA: TGTGCCAGCTCACCGAAGGAACGGACCCAAATCCACTTT.

The chain uses TRBV7-9 and TRBJ2-4; 10 nucleotides line up with TRBD1. V was clipped by 6 bases and J by 7 bases; unmatched bases: 9. CDR1 and CDR2 (germline): SEHNR, FQNEAQ (reference sequence). The CDR3 length is 15 residues. CDR3 loop: CASSGQGVRENIQYF. In DNA form, the CDR3 reads TGTGCCAGCAGTGGACAGGGGGTGCGGGAGAACATTCAGTACTTC.

This chain links TRBV9 with TRBJ2-1; no clear D. There are 15 residues in the CDR3. Trimming pared 4 bases from V and 5 bases from J, leaving 16 bases between. Germline values: CDR1 SGDLS, CDR2 YYNGEE. The chain's CDR3 is CASSFGPVSHNEQFF. CDR3 bases: TGTGCCAGCAGCTTCGGACCGGTATCCCACAATGAGCAGTTCTTC.

The rearrangement uses TRBV5-1 and TRBJ1-1; TRBD1 matches at 8 bases. The CDR3 contains 14 residues. The V segment lost 7 bases and the J segment 0 bases; nucleotides outside the gene matches: 5. Germline CDR1 SGHRS, CDR2 YFSETQ. CDR3 DNA: TGCGCCAGCTTCAGGGGGCAAATGAACACTGAAGCTTTCTTT. This encodes CASFRGQMNTEAFF.

The rearrangement joins TRBV30 to TRBJ1-4; 7 bases map to TRBD1. The germline CDR1 and CDR2 sequences are GTSNPN and SVGIG (reference sequence). Trimming removed 7 bases from V and 8 bases from J; junction bases left unmatched: 10. CDR3 length equals 13 residues. The CDR3 coding sequence is TGTGCCTCGACTGAGGGGGCAGGCGAAAAACTGTTTTTT. This encodes CASTEGAGEKLFF.

The CDR3 DNA reads TGCGCCAGCAGCGGACAGGACGGGACTGAAGCTTTCTTT. This translates into CASSGQDGTEAFF. The chain recombines TRBV5-1 with TRBJ1-1, with TRBD1 matching over 7 bases. This CDR3 comprises 13 residues. Germline CDR1 SGHRS, CDR2 YFSETQ. The J segment lost 5 bases and the V segment lost 4 bases, leaving 5 bases of the junction unmatched.